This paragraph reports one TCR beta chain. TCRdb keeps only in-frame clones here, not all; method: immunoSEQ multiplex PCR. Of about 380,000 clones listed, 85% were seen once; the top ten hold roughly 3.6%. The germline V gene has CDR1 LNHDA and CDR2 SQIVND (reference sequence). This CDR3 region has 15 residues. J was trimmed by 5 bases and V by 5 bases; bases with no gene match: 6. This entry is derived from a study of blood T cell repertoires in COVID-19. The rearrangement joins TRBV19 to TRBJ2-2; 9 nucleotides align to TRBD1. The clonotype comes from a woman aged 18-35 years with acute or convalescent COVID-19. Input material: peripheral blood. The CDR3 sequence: CASSSQGARTGELFF. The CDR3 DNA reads TGTGCCAGTAGTTCACAGGGGGCGCGAACCGGGGAGCTGTTTTTT.